The 27 T cell receptor beta chains in this list originate from one sample, sequenced in a study of blood T cells in healthy people across ages. Combining a sample-barcoded 5' primer with a J-beta primer mix, a second PCR ran for roughly 7 to 12 cycles. One entry per CDR3 protein, called by TCRdb with MiXCR from the 5' RACE reads. Of about 640,000 distinct CDR3 sequences in the sample, about 53% are singletons; the top ten hold around 37%. Source material: blood. The receptors here all came from a man between 60 and 70 years old in good health.

The chain combines TRBV5-1 with TRBJ1-2, with a tentative D call TRBD1 (5 bases). The V gene's germline CDR1 is SGHRS and CDR2 YFSETQ. The CDR3 runs to 16 residues. Trimming left V 4 bases short and J 2 bases short, with 18 bases between. The CDR3 DNA reads as TGCGCCAGCAGCCAAACGACAGAAGGTCTAAACTATGGCTACACCTTC. Amino acid sequence: CASSQTTEGLNYGYTF. Full variable domain (missing parts from reference TRBV5-1 and TRBJ1-2): KAGVTQTPRYLIKTRGQQVTLSCSPISGHRSVSWYQQTPGQGLQFLFEYFSETQRNKGNFPGRFSGRQFSNSRSEMNVSTLELGDSALYLCASSQTTEGLNYGYTFGSGTRLTVV.

The chain recombines TRBV20-1 with TRBJ2-5, with 7 bases aligning to TRBD1. Germline V gene lookup returns CDR1 DFQATT and CDR2 SNEGSKA (reference sequence). Trimming at V came to 3 bases and at J to 5 bases, leaving 3 bases not matched to a gene. The length of the CDR3 is 12 residues. In DNA, the CDR3 is TGCAGTGCTAGGACAGGGACGGAGACCCAGTACTTC. This encodes CSARTGTETQYF.

This clonotype came up many times. V and J are TRBV4-1 and TRBJ1-2; D may be TRBD1 (6 bases). CDR1 and CDR2 from the germline V gene are MGHRA and YSYEKL. The CDR3 loop spans 17 amino acids. V lost 4 bases, J lost 0 bases, and 18 bases lay in between. The CDR3 coding sequence is TGCGCCAGCAGCCCCACTACCGGGACAATCGCTAACTATGGCTACACCTTC. Its translation is CASSPTTGTIANYGYTF.

The chain links TRBV10-3 to TRBJ2-5, with a possible D match to TRBD1 (5 bases). Trimming left V 11 bases short and J 4 bases short, with 11 bases between. Germline values: CDR1 ENHRY, CDR2 SYGVKD. The CDR3 has 11 amino acids. CDR3 loop: CAAKQGETQYF. The CDR3 DNA reads as TGTGCCGCGAAGCAGGGAGAGACCCAGTACTTC.

The table lists this clonotype with many counts. This chain connects TRBV6-4 to TRBJ1-2; 11 nucleotides line up with TRBD1. The CDR3 runs to 15 residues. V dropped 3 bases and J dropped 4; count of bases not matched to a gene: 4. Germline CDR1 MRHNA, CDR2 SNTAGT. CDR3 in DNA: TGTGCCAGCAGTGAAGCCGGGACAGGGGGCTATGGCTACACCTTC. This codes for CASSEAGTGGYGYTF.

V gene TRBV29-1 combines with J gene TRBJ2-7; tentative D call: TRBD1 (5 bases). Deletions cut 3 bases from V and 7 bases from J, with 16 bases between. This CDR3 region has 13 residues. CDR1 SQVTM and CDR2 ANQGSEA come from the germline V gene. The CDR3 DNA follows: TGCAGCGTTGAGGGGCAGGCTGCAGGTGAGCAGTACTTC. Translated: CSVEGQAAGEQYF.

This chain links TRBV4-1 with TRBJ2-7; D remains ambiguous. Trimming pared 0 bases from V and 2 bases from J, leaving 2 bases between. CDR3 length equals 12 residues. Germline V gene sequence: CDR1 MGHRA, CDR2 YSYEKL. CDR3 in amino acids: CASSQDPYEQYF. The DNA for the CDR3 is TGCGCCAGCAGCCAAGATCCCTACGAGCAGTACTTC.

This clonotype was counted between two and nine times. The chain is built from TRBV29-1 and TRBJ2-5; D not resolved. V was shortened by 7 bases and J by 5 bases, with 11 bases between the two germline ends. The germline gives CDR1 SQVTM, CDR2 ANQGSEA. CDR3 length equals 11 residues. The CDR3 reads CSAALEETQYF. Written as DNA, the CDR3 is TGCAGCGCCGCCCTTGAGGAGACCCAGTACTTC.

This chain connects TRBV7-8 to TRBJ2-5; tentatively, D is TRBD2 (6 bases). Germline CDR1 and CDR2: SGHVS and FQNEAQ. V lost 2 bases and J 5 bases, leaving 18 bases between the germline ends. The CDR3 extends over 16 amino acids. The CDR3 DNA sequence: TGTGCCAGCAGCTTATCATATCACGGGGGATTTGAGACCCAGTACTTC. Its protein product is CASSLSYHGGFETQYF.

The chain couples TRBV5-1 to TRBJ2-3, with 12 nucleotides matching TRBD2. CDR1 SGHRS and CDR2 YFSETQ come from the germline V gene. With V trimmed by 0 bases and J by 3 bases, 8 bases remained unmatched. The CDR3 runs to 18 residues. The chain's CDR3 is CASSLEGRTSGTTDTQYF. CDR3 nucleotide sequence: TGCGCCAGCAGCTTGGAGGGAAGGACTAGCGGGACGACAGATACGCAGTATTTT.

This sequence joins TRBV20-1 and TRBJ1-1, with D unclear. This CDR3 contains 13 residues. Between the trimmed V and J ends, which lost 3 bases and 2 bases, there was a span of 10 bases. Germline CDR1 reads DFQATT; CDR2 reads SNEGSKA (reference sequence). The CDR3 here is CSASKSTNTEAFF. CDR3 DNA: TGCAGTGCTAGTAAGTCAACCAACACTGAAGCTTTCTTT.

The rearrangement links TRBV10-3 to TRBJ1-5; perhaps TRBD1 as D (6 bases). This CDR3 has 14 residues. CDR1 ENHRY and CDR2 SYGVKD come from the germline V gene. V was pared by 8 bases and J by 0 bases, with 11 bases between. The CDR3 region has the DNA TGTGCCATCTCAGGGGTTTATAGCAATCAGCCCCAGCATTTT. Protein: CAISGVYSNQPQHF.

The gene calls are TRBV20-1 and TRBJ2-3; TRBD1 aligns across 7 bases. Germline V lookup: CDR1 DFQATT, CDR2 SNEGSKA (reference sequence). Germline trimming cut 6 bases from V and 1 base from J; bases unmatched to any gene: 4. The CDR3 spans 13 residues. This CDR3 reads CSAQGFGTDTQYF. CDR3 nucleotides: TGCAGTGCACAGGGGTTTGGCACAGATACGCAGTATTTT.

The J gene is TRBJ2-1, the V gene TRBV5-1, with D perhaps given as TRBD1 or TRBD2 (5 bases each). Trimming removed 0 bases at V and 4 bases at J, with 11 bases between. In germline, CDR1 is SGHRS, CDR2 YFSETQ. CDR3 length: 15 amino acids. The CDR3 reads CASSLELGEYNEQFF. The CDR3 DNA is TGCGCCAGCAGCTTGGAACTAGGGGAATACAATGAGCAGTTCTTC.

Points on this clonotype: Likely a read error: the CDR3 ends without its conserved phenylalanine or tryptophan. The chain links TRBV2 to TRBJ2-4; D not certain. Between the trimmed V and J ends, which lost 1 base and 2 bases, there was a span of 6 bases. CDR1 and CDR2 from the germline V gene are SNHLY and FYNNEI. The CDR3 consists of 14 residues. The CDR3 DNA is TGTGCCAGCAGTGAAGGTAGTCCCAAAAACATTCAGTACTGC. It specifies CASSEGSPKNIQYC.

V and J are TRBV4-2 and TRBJ2-4; D is possibly TRBD2 (5 bases). The CDR3 has 18 amino acids. The V and J ends lost 2 bases and 2 bases respectively, with 19 bases between them. Germline V gene sequence: CDR1 LGHNA, CDR2 YNFKEQ. CDR3 loop: CASSQSVGFGRPKNIQYF. Written as DNA, the CDR3 is TGTGCCAGCAGCCAATCAGTCGGGTTTGGGAGACCCAAAAACATTCAGTACTTC.

The J gene is TRBJ2-3, the V gene TRBV5-1; 11 bases align to TRBD2. The CDR3 is made up of 15 amino acids. CDR1 is SGHRS and CDR2 is YFSETQ in the germline V gene. V shed 5 bases, J shed 8 bases, and the junction held 10 bases outside the gene matches. The CDR3 sequence: CASRPSSGGSGTQYF. CDR3 nucleotides: TGCGCCAGCAGACCCTCTAGCGGGGGGTCTGGTACGCAGTATTTT.

About this clonotype: Sequence at one end of the junction differs from germline and may be a read error. V is TRBV7-2 and J is TRBJ1-2; perhaps TRBD1 as D (6 bases). Germline CDR1 reads SGHTA; CDR2 reads FQGNSA. The CDR3 length is 16 residues. As DNA, the CDR3 is TGTGCCAGCAGCTACCGGGGGGGCCCCTCGTCCTATAGCTACACCTTC. It yields the protein CASSYRGGPSSYSYTF.

The rearrangement links TRBV28 to TRBJ2-7; D is perhaps TRBD1 or TRBD2 (5 bases each). Germline V lookup: CDR1 MDHEN, CDR2 SYDVKM. There are 14 residues in the CDR3. Trimming cost V 6 bases and J 5 bases, with 17 bases left between them. The CDR3 sequence: CASRTRGPGNEQYF. The CDR3 DNA is TGTGCCAGCAGGACGAGGGGCCCTGGGAACGAGCAGTACTTC.

The chain couples TRBV29-1 to TRBJ2-7; no reliable D call. The J call is uncertain, as TRBJ2-5 better fits the DNA end. The CDR3 covers 13 residues. Germline CDR1 SQVTM, CDR2 ANQGSEA. CDR3 residues: CSATGFAEQTQYF. DNA for the CDR3: TGCAGCGCCACGGGCTTCGCGGAGCAGACCCAGTACTTC.

J is TRBJ2-1 and V is TRBV3-1, with D unclear. The germline V and J ends were trimmed by 7 bases and 2 bases, with 12 bases remaining between them. The CDR3 runs to 14 residues. Germline V gene data show CDR1 as LGHDT and CDR2 as YNNKEL (reference sequence). The CDR3 spells CASTPGPTYNEQFF. Here the CDR3 DNA reads TGTGCCAGCACCCCAGGACCCACCTACAATGAGCAGTTCTTC.

A few counts support this clonotype. The genes are TRBV5-1 and TRBJ2-1, with TRBD1 matching over 8 bases. The CDR3 length is 16 residues. Looked up from germline, CDR1 is SGHRS and CDR2 is YFSETQ. The trim removed 0 bases at V and 1 base at J, leaving 3 bases unmatched. The CDR3 spells CASSLAGDRSYNEQFF. The CDR3 nucleotides read TGCGCCAGCAGCTTGGCCGGGGACAGGTCCTACAATGAGCAGTTCTTC.

In this sample, this clonotype turned up a few times. The chain joins TRBV5-6 to TRBJ2-1; 10 bases match TRBD1. The junction had 7 bases not matched to a gene; V was cut back by 1 base and J by 6 bases. CDR3 length: 16 residues. The germline gives CDR1 SGHDT, CDR2 YYEEEE. The CDR3 spells CASSLPRDRGFNEQFF. The DNA of the CDR3 is TGTGCCAGCAGCTTGCCCCGGGACAGGGGTTTCAATGAGCAGTTCTTC.

This clonotype was observed once. The chain carries TRBV29-1 and TRBJ1-1; D remains ambiguous. Germline V gene data show CDR1 as SQVTM and CDR2 as ANQGSEA. This CDR3 is built from 12 residues. Trimming left V 7 bases short and J 1 base short, with 10 bases between. CDR3 DNA sequence: TGCAGCGCCGCCGGAGGGAACACTGAAGCTTTCTTT. It encodes CSAAGGNTEAFF. Variable domain in full (rest from reference TRBV29-1 and TRBJ1-1): SAVISQKPSRDICQRGTSLTIQCQVDSQVTMMFWYRQQPGQSLTLIATANQGSEATYESGFVIDKFPISRPNLTFSTLTVSNMSPEDSSIYLCSAAGGNTEAFFGQGTRLTVV.

For the CDR3, the DNA is TGTGCCAGCAGCTTTCGGGCGGGGGACACAGATACGCAGTATTTT. Protein product: CASSFRAGDTDTQYF. The chain employs TRBV4-2 and TRBJ2-3; 7 bases fit TRBD2. The germline gives CDR1 LGHNA, CDR2 YNFKEQ. With V trimmed by 5 bases and J by 2 bases, 7 bases remained unmatched. This CDR3 is built from 15 residues.

The rearrangement links TRBV20-1 to TRBJ2-5; possible D gene TRBD1, 5 bases. The tail of the sequence fits TRBJ2-1 better, so the J call may be wrong. The CDR3 is 14 residues long. Germline V gene lookup returns CDR1 DFQATT and CDR2 SNEGSKA (reference sequence). CDR3 DNA: TGCAGTGCTAGAAGGGGAACTTTTCAAGAGACCCAGTTCTTC. It is translated as CSARRGTFQETQFF.

V usage is TRBV2 and J usage is TRBJ2-7, with a possible D match to TRBD1 (6 bases). V shed 5 bases and J shed 3 bases, with 14 bases lying between them. Germline CDR1 SNHLY, CDR2 FYNNEI. This CDR3 spans 14 amino acids. DNA of the CDR3: TGTGCCAGCAGTCACCCCGGCAGGGGCTACGAGCAGTACTTC. Translation: CASSHPGRGYEQYF.